The 22 T cell receptor beta chains below all came from one sample that was sequenced in a study of OX40 agonist ivuxolimab in advanced cancers. The data were produced by immunoSEQ multiplex PCR, yet TCRdb's version contains in-frame clones alone and is incomplete. The table records approximately 80,000 clones, about 90% of them present only once. The material sequenced was CD4+ or CD8+ T cells sorted from blood, taken in a trial of the OX40 agonist ivuxolimab. The receptors here all came from an adult with an advanced solid tumor such as melanoma, head and neck, liver or kidney cancer.

The J gene is TRBJ2-1, the V gene TRBV27; 9 nucleotides agree with TRBD1. Germline assignment: CDR1 MNHEY and CDR2 SMNVEV (reference sequence). CDR3 length equals 15 residues. The V gene end was trimmed by 7 bases and the J gene end by 6 bases; junction bases not matched to a gene: 10. The CDR3 coding sequence is TGTGCCAGCACCCGGCCGGGACAGGGTTCCAATGAGCAGTTCTTC. Translation gives CASTRPGQGSNEQFF.

The chain is built from TRBV9 and TRBJ2-3; D is undetermined. The CDR3 contains 17 residues. CDR1 SGDLS and CDR2 YYNGEE come from the germline V gene. V gave up 4 bases and J gave up 4 bases, with 22 bases separating them. Written as DNA, the CDR3 is TGTGCCAGCAGCACTACAGCGCGCACTGGGTTCGCAGATACGCAGTATTTT. Translated: CASSTTARTGFADTQYF.

The chain carries TRBV7-6 and TRBJ1-3, with no clear D. Trimming took 4 bases from V and 0 from J, leaving 7 bases between them. The CDR3 spans 14 residues. Per germline, CDR1 SGHVS and CDR2 FNYEAQ. Written as DNA, the CDR3 is TGTGCCAGCAGCTCGACGGTCTCTGGAAACACCATATATTTT. This translates into CASSSTVSGNTIYF.

The DNA of the CDR3 is TGTGCCACCGCCGGGGGCACAGATACGCAGTATTTT. Protein: CATAGGTDTQYF. The rearrangement joins TRBV6-1 to TRBJ2-3; TRBD2 might be the D (5 bases). Per germline, CDR1 MNHNS and CDR2 SASEGT. This CDR3 contains 12 residues. Between the trimmed V and J ends, which lost 10 bases and 1 base, there was a span of 9 bases.

The chain couples TRBV5-1 to TRBJ2-5, with 11 bases identical to TRBD1. The V gene end was trimmed by 3 bases and the J gene end by 4 bases; junction bases not matched to a gene: 5. CDR3 length: 15 amino acids. Looked up from germline, CDR1 is SGHRS and CDR2 is YFSETQ. Here the CDR3 DNA reads TGCGCCAGCAGCTCCGTAGGGACAGGGGGAGAGACCCAGTACTTC. Residues: CASSSVGTGGETQYF. Based on the CDR3 plus reference TRBV5-1 and TRBJ2-5, the full variable domain is KAGVTQTPRYLIKTRGQQVTLSCSPISGHRSVSWYQQTPGQGLQFLFEYFSETQRNKGNFPGRFSGRQFSNSRSEMNVSTLELGDSALYLCASSSVGTGGETQYFGPGTRLLVL.

The chain is built from TRBV2 and TRBJ2-5; TRBD1 might be the D (6 bases). The CDR3 totals 12 residues. From germline, CDR1 is SNHLY and CDR2 FYNNEI. The germline V and J ends were trimmed by 7 bases and 4 bases, with 10 bases remaining between them. CDR3 amino acids: CASKGHGETQYF. CDR3 nucleotide sequence: TGTGCCAGCAAGGGACACGGAGAGACCCAGTACTTC.

This chain joins TRBV19 and TRBJ1-4; 7 nucleotides align to TRBD1. With 7 bases clipped from V and 1 base from J, the junction kept 6 bases outside the gene matches. The CDR3 runs 15 residues. The germline CDR1 and CDR2 sequences are LNHDA and SQIVND (reference sequence). The CDR3 spells CASKDRRGTNEKLFF. CDR3 nucleotides: TGTGCCAGTAAGGACAGGAGGGGAACTAATGAAAAACTGTTTTTT.

The V call is TRBV10-3, the J call TRBJ2-1, with 9 nucleotides matching TRBD2. The CDR3 consists of 13 residues. Germline CDR1 is ENHRY and CDR2 is SYGVKD. V gave up 4 bases and J gave up 8 bases; unmatched junction bases: 3. The CDR3 here is CAISAQRGDEQFF. CDR3 sequence (DNA): TGTGCCATCAGTGCCCAGCGGGGGGATGAGCAGTTCTTC.

This chain uses TRBV23-1 with TRBJ1-5; D remains ambiguous. TRBV23-1 is classed as an ORF, of uncertain function. The CDR3 is 19 residues long. The V end lost 0 bases, the J end lost 0 bases, and 18 bases lay between the germline ends. CDR3 nucleotides: TGCGCCAGCAGTCAATCCCAGACCGTACCCCTTTATAGCAATCAGCCCCAGCATTTT. This encodes CASSQSQTVPLYSNQPQHF.

The rearrangement links TRBV6-5 to TRBJ2-3; 7 positions agree with TRBD1. The V gene end was trimmed by 6 bases and the J gene end by 4 bases; junction bases not matched to a gene: 10. CDR1 and CDR2 (germline): MNHEY, SVGAGI. This CDR3 is 15 amino acids long. DNA for the CDR3: TGTGCCAGCAGATACGACAGGGTGGAGGCAGATACGCAGTATTTT. Translating it yields CASRYDRVEADTQYF.

V and J are TRBV28 and TRBJ2-6, with D perhaps being TRBD1 or TRBD2 (5 bases each). The V end was cut by 1 base, the J end by 2 bases, with 9 bases between. The CDR3 length is 16 residues. CDR1 MDHEN and CDR2 SYDVKM come from the germline V gene. Written as DNA, the CDR3 is TGTGCCAGCAGTTTATACCAGGGAGCTGGGGCCAACGTCCTGACTTTC. It is translated as CASSLYQGAGANVLTF.

V is TRBV7-3 and J is TRBJ2-4; D could derive from TRBD1 or TRBD2 (5 bases each). Trimming left V 0 bases short and J 3 bases short, with 12 bases between. The CDR3 length is 16 residues. In germline, CDR1 is SGHTA, CDR2 FQGTGA. DNA for the CDR3: TGTGCCAGCAGCTTAACTCGGGACGAGGGCAAAAACATTCAGTACTTC. Amino acid sequence: CASSLTRDEGKNIQYF.

The rearrangement uses TRBV7-8 and TRBJ1-1; D remains unclear. CDR3 size: 14 residues. V lost 1 base, J lost 4 bases, and 10 bases lay in between. Germline CDR1 reads SGHVS; CDR2 reads FQNEAQ. The CDR3 sequence: CASSLVSGSTEAFF. The CDR3 DNA is TGTGCCAGCAGCTTAGTCTCTGGGAGCACTGAAGCTTTCTTT.

This chain links TRBV30 with TRBJ2-5; no firm D call. V lost 1 base, J lost 5 bases, and 11 bases lay in between. The germline V gene has CDR1 GTSNPN and CDR2 SVGIG (reference sequence). CDR3 length: 13 residues. CDR3 loop: CAWSGSWAETQYF. CDR3 coding DNA: TGTGCCTGGAGTGGGTCATGGGCGGAGACCCAGTACTTC.

The chain carries TRBV27 and TRBJ2-3, with TRBD2 identical over 7 bases. The CDR3 length is 17 residues. Germline values: CDR1 MNHEY, CDR2 SMNVEV (reference sequence). V lost 4 bases, J lost 0 bases, and 10 bases stayed unmatched. CDR3 residues: CASSSLGLGESTDTQYF. The CDR3 region has the DNA TGTGCCAGCAGTTCCCTCGGACTAGGAGAGAGCACAGATACGCAGTATTTT.

This sequence joins TRBV4-1 and TRBJ1-2; 10 bases map to TRBD1. V was pared by 6 bases and J by 8 bases, with 12 bases of the junction left unmatched. Germline CDR1 is MGHRA and CDR2 is YSYEKL. There are 15 residues in the CDR3. The CDR3 reads CASRQFGTGERGYTF. In DNA, the CDR3 is TGCGCCAGCAGACAGTTCGGGACAGGGGAGAGGGGCTACACCTTC.

The rearrangement links TRBV10-1 to TRBJ2-5; no clear D gene. The J call may be mistaken, given a closer DNA end match to TRBJ2-7. CDR1 WNHNN and CDR2 SYGVQD come from the germline V gene (reference sequence). This CDR3 is 14 amino acids long. In nucleotides, the CDR3 is TGCGCCAGCAGTGAGGCCGGGTCGAAGGACGAGCAGTACTTC. This encodes CASSEAGSKDEQYF.

This chain connects TRBV19 to TRBJ2-3; possible D gene TRBD1, 6 bases. The V and J ends lost 6 bases and 2 bases respectively, with 12 bases between them. The CDR3 spans 14 residues. Per the germline V gene, CDR1 is LNHDA and CDR2 is SQIVND (reference sequence). Here the CDR3 reads CASRTDRITDTQYF. The CDR3 coding sequence is TGTGCCAGTAGGACAGACAGGATCACAGATACGCAGTATTTT.

This clone was counted between two and nine times. The chain carries TRBV10-1 and TRBJ1-1, with unresolved D. CDR3 length equals 13 residues. The V gene lost 6 bases and the J gene lost 5 bases, with 13 bases spanning the gap. The V gene's germline CDR1 is WNHNN and CDR2 SYGVQD (reference sequence). This CDR3 reads CASSAYLGTEAFF. CDR3 bases: TGCGCCAGCAGCGCCTATTTGGGGACTGAAGCTTTCTTT.

This clone was recorded a few times. V and J are TRBV6-5 and TRBJ1-5; unclear D gene. CDR1 is MNHEY, CDR2 SVGAGI, per germline. The CDR3 contains 16 residues. The V and J ends lost 2 bases and 7 bases respectively, with 18 bases between them. The CDR3 DNA sequence: TGTGCCAGCAGTTACACCGCCATCTCGGGAGGACAGCCCCAGCATTTT. Translation: CASSYTAISGGQPQHF.

The gene calls are TRBV7-8 and TRBJ2-1; 14 nucleotides agree with TRBD2. After removal of 5 bases from V and 4 bases from J, the junction contained 13 bases not matched to a gene. The CDR3 contains 19 residues. CDR1 and CDR2 (germline): SGHVS, FQNEAQ. The DNA for the CDR3 is TGTGCCAGCAGCATAACCCTGACTAGCGGGGGGGCAAAATACAATGAGCAGTTCTTC. It codes for CASSITLTSGGAKYNEQFF.

This rearrangement joins TRBV7-3 to TRBJ2-1, with D maybe TRBD2 (6 bases). V was clipped by 2 bases and J by 12 bases, with 20 bases between them. The CDR3 has 15 residues. The V gene's germline CDR1 is SGHTA and CDR2 FQGTGA. CDR3 in DNA: TGTGCCAGCAGCTTAGATTGGAGGGTCAGCGAGGGGCAGTTCTTC. Encoded protein: CASSLDWRVSEGQFF.